This TCR beta chain was retrieved from a study of T cells after yellow fever vaccination. Across the whole study: Preparation used SMART-Seq v4 Ultra Low Input for the low-cell-number fractions.

Researchers made TCR cDNA using 5'RACE template switching, and this step added a universal primer site and UMIs. TCRdb independently ran MiXCR on the 5' RACE reads; one entry per CDR3 protein. The profile shows about 300,000 distinct CDR3 sequences, approximately 3.9% of them singletons. Notes on the study in general: A small proportion of clonotypes was detected in both the CD4 and CD8 compartments. A large majority of primary-vaccination clones showed up again after the booster (96% CD4, 88% CD8).

About this clonotype: Its antigen is undetermined.

CDR3 length equals 13 residues. Trimming removed 7 bases from V and 4 bases from J; junction bases left unmatched: 3. Looked up from germline, CDR1 is SGHRS and CDR2 is YFSETQ. The clonotype originates from a man aged 18-30 years who received the YFV17D yellow fever vaccine. The rearrangement uses TRBV5-1 and TRBJ2-4, with 9 bases fitting TRBD1. The sample in question was PBMCs, obtained 5 days after the yellow fever booster vaccination. CDR3 protein: CASRDRGKNIQYF. In DNA, the CDR3 is TGCGCCAGCCGCGACAGGGGGAAAAACATTCAGTACTTC.